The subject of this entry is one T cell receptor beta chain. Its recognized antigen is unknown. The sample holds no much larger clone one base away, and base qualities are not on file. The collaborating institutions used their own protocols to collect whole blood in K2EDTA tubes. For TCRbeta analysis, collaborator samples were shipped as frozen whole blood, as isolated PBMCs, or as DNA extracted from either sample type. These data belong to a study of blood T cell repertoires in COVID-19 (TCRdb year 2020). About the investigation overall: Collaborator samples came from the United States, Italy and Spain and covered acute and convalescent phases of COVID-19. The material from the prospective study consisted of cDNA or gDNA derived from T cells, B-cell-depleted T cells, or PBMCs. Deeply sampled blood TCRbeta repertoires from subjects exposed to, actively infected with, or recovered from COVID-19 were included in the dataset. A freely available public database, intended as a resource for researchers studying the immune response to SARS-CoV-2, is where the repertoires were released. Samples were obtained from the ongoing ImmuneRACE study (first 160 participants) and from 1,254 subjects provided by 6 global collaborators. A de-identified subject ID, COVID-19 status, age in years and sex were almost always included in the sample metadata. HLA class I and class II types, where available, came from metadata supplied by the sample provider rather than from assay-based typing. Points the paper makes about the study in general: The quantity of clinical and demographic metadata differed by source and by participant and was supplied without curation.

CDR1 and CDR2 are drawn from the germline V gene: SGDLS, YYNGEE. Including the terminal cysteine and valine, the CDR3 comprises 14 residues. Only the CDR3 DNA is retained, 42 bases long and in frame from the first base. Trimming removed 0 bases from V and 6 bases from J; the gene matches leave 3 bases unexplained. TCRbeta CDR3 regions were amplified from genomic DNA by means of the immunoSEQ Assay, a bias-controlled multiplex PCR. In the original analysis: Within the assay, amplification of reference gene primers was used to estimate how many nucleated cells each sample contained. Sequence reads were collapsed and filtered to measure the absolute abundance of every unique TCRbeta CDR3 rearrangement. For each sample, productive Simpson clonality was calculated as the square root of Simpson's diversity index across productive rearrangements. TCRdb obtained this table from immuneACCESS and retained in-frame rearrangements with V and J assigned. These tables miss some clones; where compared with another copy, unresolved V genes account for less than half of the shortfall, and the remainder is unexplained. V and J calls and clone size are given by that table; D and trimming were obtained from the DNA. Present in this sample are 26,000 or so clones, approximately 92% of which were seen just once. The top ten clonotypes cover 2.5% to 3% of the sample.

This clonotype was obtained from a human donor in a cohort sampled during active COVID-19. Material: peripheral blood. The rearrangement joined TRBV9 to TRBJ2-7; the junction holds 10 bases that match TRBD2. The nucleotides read TGTGCCAGCAGCGTAGTACTAGCGGGGTTCGAGCAGTACGTC. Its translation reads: CASSVVLAGFEQYV.